The clone carrying this TCR beta chain was picked up many times. Its target is not known. The CDR3 regions of TCR beta were amplified from RNA transcripts. The HTBI set primed first-round TCR CDR3 RT-PCR. TCRdb re-analysed the multiplex PCR reads in MiXCR, keeping a single row per CDR3 protein. This sample has 600,000 to 700,000 distinct CDR3 sequences, with around 15% found just once. The sample comes from a study of T cells in Graves' hyperthyroidism and ophthalmopathy. The study, taken as a whole, reports: Most clonotypes that expanded in the thyroid above 0.001 also showed up in blood.

The CDR3 contains 15 residues. Germline trimming cut 6 bases from V and 3 bases from J; bases unmatched to any gene: 7. Germline V gene lookup returns CDR1 MDHEN and CDR2 SYDVKM. Source material: blood. The V call is TRBV28, the J call TRBJ2-7, with TRBD1 matching over 11 bases. This clonotype was sampled from a woman in her 40s with Graves' ophthalmopathy. CDR3: CASSTPGTGGYEQYF. In nucleotides, the CDR3 is TGTGCCAGCAGCACGCCCGGGACAGGGGGCTACGAGCAGTACTTC.